This TCR beta chain was observed in a study of blood T cell repertoires in COVID-19. This CDR3 comprises 13 residues. V trimming: 6 bases; J trimming: 6 bases; junction bases outside the gene matches: 7. Germline CDR1 MNHEY, CDR2 SVGAGI. Participant ages covered roughly 18 to 89 years across some 25 US areas. Using immunoSEQ multiplex PCR, the repertoire was profiled, and TCRdb retains in-frame clones only, with some absent. The sample has some 360,000 clones; about nine tenths are singletons. The TCR was taken from a young woman who had been exposed to COVID-19. The sample consisted of PBMCs or T cells enriched from blood (not recorded which). The rearrangement uses TRBV6-5 and TRBJ1-2, with 7 bases that match TRBD1. The CDR3 DNA reads TGTGCCAGCAGGAGGGACAGTACCGATGGCTACACCTTC. It translates to CASRRDSTDGYTF.